This entry concerns a single T cell receptor beta chain. The data derive from a study of blood T cell repertoires in COVID-19. Assay used: immunoSEQ multiplex PCR; TCRdb lists only in-frame clones, some missing. The table has 250,000 to 300,000 clones, approximately 85% seen once. This CDR3 has 17 amino acids. CDR1 and CDR2 (germline): ENHRY, SYGVKD. V dropped 0 bases and J dropped 1; count of bases not matched to a gene: 1. This clonotype originated in a woman younger than 45 who had recovered from COVID-19. The chain links TRBV10-3 to TRBJ2-3; 13 nucleotides line up with TRBD2. What was sequenced was PBMCs or T cells enriched from blood (not recorded which). The CDR3 region has the DNA TGTGCCATCAGTGAGTCGACTAGCGGGAGGCGCACAGATACGCAGTATTTT. Translating it yields CAISESTSGRRTDTQYF.